A selection of T cell receptor beta chains follows, all from one sample in a study of cytomegalovirus exposure and HLA in healthy donors. The assay was immunoSEQ multiplex PCR, and TCRdb's table has in-frame clones only and misses some. The sample carries about 190,000 clones, 87% recorded once. Sequenced input: PBMCs. These receptors originate from a boy aged 2 to 10 in good health and CMV-seronegative. The CDR3 runs from the conserved cysteine through the conserved F or W. The order of the fields is V gene, CDR3 protein.

V: TRBV4-1
CDR3: CASSQGGGRTNTEAFF

V: TRBV30
CDR3: CAWSVRELIGDRGREPEQYF

V: TRBV7-3
CDR3: CASSLVRGASTGELFF

V: TRBV7-2
CDR3: CASSLVAGAYEQYF

V: TRBV5-5
CDR3: CASSLVASGLLEQYF

V: TRBV9
CDR3: CASSVVETPSYEQYF

V: TRBV5-6
CDR3: CASSLEGGYEQYF

V: TRBV9
CDR3: CASSAEWGGHQNTGELFF

V: TRBV6-1
CDR3: CASSGRQGLANYGYTF

V: TRBV27
CDR3: CASSLSLLVAGGLHEQFF

V: TRBV10-2
CDR3: CASRELAGGLGELFF

V: TRBV11-2
CDR3: CASSLGQGWADTQYF